What follows are 23 T cell receptor beta chains derived from one specimen sequenced in a study of T-cell reconstitution after alpha-beta-depleted transplantation in children. A library of TCRbeta sequences, prepared with unique molecular identifiers, was generated. TCRdb re-called the PCR reads through MiXCR, storing one row per CDR3 protein. The sample carries under 300,000 distinct CDR3 sequences, around 10% recorded once. The starting material was peripheral blood, obtained 180 days after TCRalphabeta/CD19-depleted stem cell transplant. The source is a male patient between 2 and 15 years old who had a stem cell transplant for chronic granulomatous disease, so the T cells may come from the graft donor.

In its sample, this clonotype was seen many times. A read error may account for a junction end that differs from germline. This rearrangement joins TRBV20-1 to TRBJ2-3; D might be TRBD2 (5 bases). The germline CDR1 and CDR2 sequences are DFQATT and SNEGSKA (reference sequence). The CDR3 extends over 14 amino acids. The chain's CDR3 is CSARDYHYTDTQYF. The CDR3, as DNA: TGCAGTGCGAGAGACTACCACTACACAGATACGCAGTATTTT.

This clonotype rates as medium-sized. This chain connects TRBV7-2 to TRBJ2-5; possible D gene TRBD2, 5 bases. Germline values: CDR1 SGHTA, CDR2 FQGNSA. The V end was cut by 3 bases, the J end by 5 bases, with 10 bases between. The CDR3 sequence is 13 residues long. The CDR3: CASSFGGGETQYF. In DNA, the CDR3 is TGTGCCAGCAGCTTCGGCGGCGGGGAGACCCAGTACTTC.

This clonotype has a count of ten or more. This chain joins TRBV6-1 and TRBJ2-1, with D possibly matching TRBD2 (5 bases). This CDR3 comprises 15 residues. Germline CDR1 reads MNHNS; CDR2 reads SASEGT. Trimming pared 2 bases from V and 0 bases from J, leaving 8 bases between. DNA of the CDR3: TGTGCCAGCAGTGAAACCGGGAACTCCTACAATGAGCAGTTCTTC. This sequence encodes CASSETGNSYNEQFF.

This clonotype appeared many times. The V call is TRBV2, the J call TRBJ2-1; 8 positions match TRBD1. The V and J ends lost 10 bases and 8 bases, in that order; junction bases with no gene match: 10. CDR1 is SNHLY and CDR2 is FYNNEI in the germline V gene. The CDR3 has 13 residues. The chain's CDR3 is CATGSGGRDEQFF. CDR3 DNA: TGTGCCACCGGGTCAGGGGGCAGGGATGAGCAGTTCTTC.

At least ten counts were recorded for this clonotype. The CDR3 reads CASTPRQSDNQPQHF. The CDR3 DNA follows: TGTGCCAGCACCCCAAGACAGAGTGATAATCAGCCCCAGCATTTT. The rearrangement joins TRBV12-3 or TRBV12-4 to TRBJ1-5; D may be TRBD1 (5 bases). This CDR3 is built from 15 residues. The V gene lost 7 bases and the J gene lost 4 bases, with 17 bases spanning the gap.

V and J are TRBV18 and TRBJ1-1, with D maybe TRBD1 (6 bases). The CDR3 totals 15 residues. Trimming stripped 6 bases from V and 5 bases from J, with 19 bases between. CDR1 is KGHSH, CDR2 LQKENI, per germline. CDR3 coding DNA: TGTGCCAGCTCCCCGTTACAGGGAGTTAATACTGAAGCTTTCTTT. It translates to CASSPLQGVNTEAFF.

This clonotype was recorded many times. This chain links TRBV28 with TRBJ1-2; D is perhaps TRBD1 (6 bases). Germline loops: CDR1 MDHEN, CDR2 SYDVKM. V lost 3 bases and J lost 8, with 16 bases in between. This CDR3 has 14 amino acids. The DNA for the CDR3 is TGTGCCAGCAGTTTGGCGGGGGGCCGTGGAGGCTACACCTTC. Protein: CASSLAGGRGGYTF.

Notes on this clonotype: One base away lies a much larger clone, so this may be a sequencing read error. V is TRBV20-1 and J is TRBJ2-3; D is ambiguous. Trimming removed 6 bases from V and 4 bases from J, with 20 bases in between. This CDR3 is built from 15 residues. Germline V gene sequence: CDR1 DFQATT, CDR2 SNEGSKA (reference sequence). As DNA, the CDR3 is TGCAGTGCCTCCAGGAGTCCTACGAGAGCAGATACGCAGTATTTT. This sequence encodes CSASRSPTRADTQYF.

As to this clonotype: A much bigger clone sits one base away, suggesting this may be a read error. The rearrangement joins TRBV28 to TRBJ2-4, with D hard to call. V shed 5 bases and J shed 6 bases, with 11 bases lying between them. The CDR3 loop spans 13 amino acids. Germline CDR1 and CDR2: MDHEN and SYDVKM. This CDR3 is CASSTRRRNIQYF. CDR3 bases: TGTGCCAGCAGTACAAGGCGCAGAAACATTCAGTACTTC.

The sample holds many counts of this clonotype. V is TRBV7-8 and J is TRBJ2-7; D gene uncertain. Between the trimmed V and J ends, which lost 2 bases and 2 bases, there was a span of 10 bases. Germline V gene data show CDR1 as SGHVS and CDR2 as FQNEAQ. The CDR3 consists of 14 residues. The CDR3 sequence is CASSLSAEAYEQYF. For the CDR3, the DNA is TGTGCCAGCAGCTTAAGCGCAGAGGCCTACGAGCAGTACTTC.

This clonotype has just a few counts. The gene calls are TRBV7-2 and TRBJ1-2, with TRBD1 identical over 10 bases. This CDR3 has 18 amino acids. CDR1 is SGHTA and CDR2 is FQGNSA in the germline V gene. Trimming at V came to 4 bases and at J to 6 bases, leaving 17 bases not matched to a gene. CDR3 coding DNA: TGTGCCAGCAGCTCCCGCGGGGGGACAGGGGCCCGCCGGGATGGCTACACCTTC. Translating gives CASSSRGGTGARRDGYTF.

This clonotype was seen repeatedly, ten times or more. V and J are TRBV12-3 or TRBV12-4 and TRBJ1-1, with D maybe TRBD1 (6 bases). V lost 5 bases and J 12 bases, leaving 13 bases between the germline ends. This CDR3 is 11 amino acids long. The CDR3, as DNA: TGTGCCAGCAGTCCTCGACAGGAAACTTTCTTT. This sequence encodes CASSPRQETFF.

This clonotype was found many times. This chain uses TRBV5-1 with TRBJ2-5; D not resolved. This CDR3 has 13 amino acids. Germline lookup yields CDR1 SGHRS and CDR2 YFSETQ. Trimming removed 6 bases from V and 5 bases from J, with 14 bases in between. In DNA, the CDR3 is TGCGCCAGCAAGTTTAATTCTAAGGAGACCCAGTACTTC. It yields the protein CASKFNSKETQYF.

The V call is TRBV19, the J call TRBJ2-1, with unresolved D. Germline V gene sequence: CDR1 LNHDA, CDR2 SQIVND (reference sequence). Between the trimmed V and J ends, which lost 4 bases and 6 bases, there was a span of 4 bases. The CDR3 spans 11 residues. In nucleotides, the CDR3 is TGTGCCAGTAGTAATCTCAATGAGCAGTTCTTC. Residues: CASSNLNEQFF.

This clonotype was counted many times. This CDR3 is CASSLMGFAAKNIQYF. The CDR3 DNA reads TGTGCCAGCAGCTTGATGGGTTTCGCGGCCAAAAACATTCAGTACTTC. The J gene is TRBJ2-4, the V gene TRBV5-6; D not certain. The CDR3 sequence is 16 residues long. Per germline, CDR1 SGHDT and CDR2 YYEEEE. The germline V and J ends were trimmed by 1 base and 1 base, with 12 bases remaining between them.

The chain joins TRBV7-6 to TRBJ2-1, with D possibly being TRBD2 (6 bases). Trimming took 5 bases from V and 7 from J, leaving 24 bases between them. The V gene's germline CDR1 is SGHVS and CDR2 FNYEAQ. The CDR3 is 17 residues long. CDR3 bases: TGTGCCAGCAGCCAATTCCCGACTAGGGAAAGGGATAATGAGCAGTTCTTC. This codes for CASSQFPTRERDNEQFF.

The chain combines TRBV19 with TRBJ2-2; maybe TRBD2 (5 bases). The CDR3 has 13 residues. V was cut by 5 bases and J by 7 bases, with 11 bases left in between. From germline, CDR1 is LNHDA and CDR2 SQIVND (reference sequence). CDR3 amino acids: CASSADYSGELFF. The DNA of the CDR3 is TGTGCCAGTAGTGCAGACTACAGCGGGGAGCTGTTTTTT.

This clonotype was counted a single time. A much larger clonotype is one base distant, so this may be a read error. The missing conserved phenylalanine or tryptophan at the end of this CDR3 makes a read error likely. CDR3 residues: CASSYSKGEQYL. The CDR3 DNA is TGTGCCAGCAGTTACTCGAAGGGCGAGCAGTACTTA. The gene calls are TRBV6-2 or TRBV6-3 and TRBJ2-7; D is uncertain. CDR1 MNHEY and CDR2 SVGEGT come from the germline V gene. CDR3 length: 12 residues. V gave up 0 bases and J gave up 6 bases, with 6 bases separating them.

The rearrangement links TRBV30 to TRBJ1-2; D is undetermined. The CDR3 loop spans 14 amino acids. CDR1 is GTSNPN, CDR2 SVGIG, per germline (reference sequence). V lost 2 bases and J 2 bases, leaving 12 bases between the germline ends. This CDR3 is CAWSLTLRNYGYTF. In DNA, the CDR3 is TGTGCCTGGAGTCTCACCCTTAGGAACTATGGCTACACCTTC.

This clonotype was seen ten or more times. J is TRBJ2-3 and V is TRBV7-3; D might be TRBD1 or TRBD2, each matching 6 bases. V shed 5 bases and J shed 6 bases, with 18 bases lying between them. The CDR3 sequence is 15 residues long. Germline assignment: CDR1 SGHTA and CDR2 FQGTGA. The CDR3 DNA is TGTGCCAGCAGCCCGGGGGCCCACCCTACCGATACGCAGTATTTT. Its protein is CASSPGAHPTDTQYF.

This clonotype was counted many times. The CDR3 bases are TGCAGTGCCCGACAGGGGACCGGAAACACCATATATTTT. Protein: CSARQGTGNTIYF. J is TRBJ1-3 and V is TRBV20-1; 8 positions match TRBD1. Germline V CDR1 and CDR2: DFQATT, SNEGSKA (reference sequence). This CDR3 is 13 amino acids long. Trimming removed 6 bases from V and 4 bases from J; junction bases left unmatched: 5.

Ten or more counts support this clonotype. The chain has TRBV9 and TRBJ2-4; either TRBD1 or TRBD2 may supply D (5 bases each). Trimming removed 4 bases at V and 5 bases at J, with 16 bases between. This CDR3 is built from 15 residues. Germline lookup yields CDR1 SGDLS and CDR2 YYNGEE. The CDR3 DNA sequence: TGTGCCAGCAGCTCCCGAGGGGTCCCTGAAAACATTCAGTACTTC. Translated, it gives CASSSRGVPENIQYF.

At least ten counts were recorded for this clonotype. V usage is TRBV15 and J usage is TRBJ2-7, with 9 bases lining up with TRBD1. The CDR3 consists of 14 residues. Germline V gene data show CDR1 as LNHNV and CDR2 as YYDKDF (reference sequence). V lost 4 bases and J lost 6; bases outside the gene matches: 7. CDR3 in amino acids: CATSTGQGWGEQYF. In DNA, the CDR3 is TGTGCCACCAGCACCGGACAGGGGTGGGGCGAGCAGTACTTC.